Sequencing of this T cell receptor beta chain was carried out in a study of Graves' ophthalmopathy and Graves' hyperthyroidism. In the study overall: There was a collection of peripheral blood at initial diagnosis, before any treatment.

Pregnant or lactating patients and those with other autoimmune diseases or uncontrolled infections were excluded. From RNA, the CDR3 regions of TCR beta chains were amplified and sequenced. The library came from an HTBI-primed first-round RT-PCR and a second-round multiplex PCR. One entry per CDR3 protein, called by TCRdb with MiXCR from the multiplex PCR reads. The repertoire holds hundreds of thousands of distinct CDR3 sequences, about 46% seen once, with less than 60% in the top ten. The CDR3 is made up of 14 amino acids. V was cut by 7 bases and J by 2 bases, with 15 bases left in between. Sequencing was carried out using peripheral blood. This TCR was recovered from an adult man with Graves' ophthalmopathy. The chain is built from TRBV12-3 or TRBV12-4 and TRBJ2-7; the D is unclear. The CDR3 DNA follows: TGTGCCAGCACCCGGGCGGCTGGGGCCTACGAGCAGTACTTC. Translating it yields CASTRAAGAYEQYF.